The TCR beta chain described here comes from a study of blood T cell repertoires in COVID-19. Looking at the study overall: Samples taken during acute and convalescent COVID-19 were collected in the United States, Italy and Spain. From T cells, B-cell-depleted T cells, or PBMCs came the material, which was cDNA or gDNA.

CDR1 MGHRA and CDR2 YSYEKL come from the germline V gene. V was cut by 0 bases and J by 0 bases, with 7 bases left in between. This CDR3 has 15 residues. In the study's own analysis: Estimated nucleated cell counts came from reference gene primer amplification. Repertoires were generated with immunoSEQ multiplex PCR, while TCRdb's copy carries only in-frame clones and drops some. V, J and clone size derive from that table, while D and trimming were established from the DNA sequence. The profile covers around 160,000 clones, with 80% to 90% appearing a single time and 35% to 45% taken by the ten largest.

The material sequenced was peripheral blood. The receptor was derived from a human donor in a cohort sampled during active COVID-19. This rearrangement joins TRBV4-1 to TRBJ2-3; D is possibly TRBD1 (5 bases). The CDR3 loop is CASSQDQGSTDTQYF. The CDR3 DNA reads TGCGCCAGCAGCCAAGATCAGGGAAGCACAGATACGCAGTATTTT.